This T cell receptor (beta chain) was observed in a study of blood T cell repertoires in COVID-19 (dated by TCRdb to about 2020). For the wider study: Samples covering the acute and convalescent phases of COVID-19 were provided by collaborators in the United States, Italy and Spain. The prospective study material was composed of cDNA or gDNA derived from T cells, B-cell-depleted T cells, or PBMCs. Deeply sampled blood TCRbeta repertoires from subjects exposed to, actively infected with, or recovered from COVID-19 were included in the dataset. The repertoires were released in a freely available public database intended as a resource for research on the immune response to SARS-CoV-2. The samples were drawn from two sources: the first 160 participants of the ongoing ImmuneRACE study, and 1,000 to 1,500 subjects contributed by 6 global collaborators. The sample metadata nearly always contained a de-identified subject ID, COVID-19 status, age in years and sex. Where HLA class I and class II types were available, the types were taken from metadata supplied by the sample provider, not from assay-based typing. Points the paper makes about the study in general: Clinical and demographic metadata were provided uncurated, with the amount varying by source and participant.

The immunoSEQ Assay, a bias-controlled multiplex PCR, was used to amplify TCRbeta CDR3 regions from genomic DNA. The paper's processing steps were these. Within the assay, amplification of reference gene primers was used to estimate how many nucleated cells each sample contained. To quantify the absolute abundance of each unique TCRbeta CDR3 rearrangement, sequence reads were collapsed and filtered. For each sample, productive Simpson clonality was calculated as the square root of Simpson's diversity index across productive rearrangements. TCRdb holds this immuneACCESS table with in-frame rearrangements only. Some clones are missing; in checked studies, unresolved V genes explain under half, and the rest has no known cause. V and J calls and clone size are as listed in that table; D and trimming were resolved from the DNA. The sample table holds fewer than 30,000 clones, of which approximately 80% were seen once. The ten largest clonotypes hold more than 15% of the sample.

Comments on this clone: Its binding antigen is unknown. No base qualities exist here, and no much larger clone lies one base off it.

The CDR1 and CDR2 encoded by the germline V gene are SGHTA and FQGTGA. V is cut by 2 bases and J by 1 base, and the space between the germline ends is 7 bases. From the cysteine up to the phenylalanine, the CDR3 has a length of 14 residues. Only the CDR3 region is kept as DNA, spanning 42 bases read in frame from base 1. Whole blood was collected in K2EDTA tubes by collaborating institutions according to the institutions' own protocols. Collaborator samples were shipped for TCRbeta analysis as frozen whole blood, isolated PBMCs, or DNA extracted from either sample type. The receptor comes from a man between 70 and 80 years old with active COVID-19. Source material: peripheral blood. Recombination linked TRBV7-3 to TRBJ2-3, with a weak D call of TRBD2 (6 bases match). The nucleotide sequence reads as follows: TGTGCCAGCAGCTTACCGGGGGGCACAGATACGCAGTATTTT. Its translation reads: CASSLPGGTDTQYF.